These T cell receptor beta chains were read from a single sample in a study of blood T cells in healthy people across ages. MiXCR, applied by TCRdb to the 5' RACE reads, yields one record per CDR3 protein. The sample has 800,000 to 1,300,000 distinct CDR3 sequences, less than 25% seen once. Separately, the same data were catalogued under a study of T cells of mothers and their children.

Sequencing input: blood. The source of these receptors is a girl aged 2 to 10 in good health. CDR3s include the opening cysteine and the closing phenylalanine or tryptophan. A D gene is named only where the DNA matches it firmly. Rows give clone size only sometimes, using once, few, many, or a class for an expanded clone.

>TRBV28|NA|TRBD2|TRBJ2-7
TGTGCCAGCAGTTTCGGACTAGCGGGAGTTGAGCAGTACTTC
CASSFGLAGVEQYF
>TRBV29-1|NA|NA|TRBJ2-2
TGCAGCGTTGAACGGGAAACCGGGGAGCTGTTTTTT
CSVERETGELFF
>TRBV5-1|NA|NA|TRBJ2-2
TGCGCCAGCAGCCTTACAGTGGGTACCGGGGAGCTGTTTTTT
CASSLTVGTGELFF
>TRBV2|NA|NA|TRBJ2-2
TGTGCCAGCAGTGGACCAACACCGGGACTTCCCACCGGGGAGCTGTTTTTT
CASSGPTPGLPTGELFF
>TRBV20-1|few|NA|TRBJ2-1
TGCAGTGCTAGAGATCGCGCGGGAAAAACCTACAATGAGCAGTTCTTC
CSARDRAGKTYNEQFF
>TRBV5-1|NA|NA|TRBJ2-1
TGCGCCAGCAGCTTGGGTCCAGAGGGTTACAATGAGCAGTTCTTC
CASSLGPEGYNEQFF
>TRBV6-5|NA|NA|TRBJ2-5
TGTGCCAGCACCGAGAGGAGGGGATCGGGGACCCAGTACTTC
CASTERRGSGTQYF
>TRBV12-3/TRBV12-4|NA|NA|TRBJ2-1
TGTGCCAGCAGTTTAAGGTCGATCGAGCAGTTCTTC
CASSLRSIEQFF
>TRBV12-5|NA|TRBD2|TRBJ2-1
TGTGCTAGTGGTTTGGCAGACAAATTTGCGGGAGTTGAGAGTGAGCAGTTCTTC
CASGLADKFAGVESEQFF
>TRBV27|NA|NA|TRBJ1-1
TGTGCCAGCAGCTTACTTCGGGACGGCGGGACTGAAGCTTTCTTT
CASSLLRDGGTEAFF
>TRBV20-1|NA|NA|TRBJ1-3
TGCAGTGCTTGGGACTCTGCGGTAAACACCATATATTTT
CSAWDSAVNTIYF
>TRBV3-1|NA|NA|TRBJ1-1
TGTGCCAGCAGGTCGATCGGGGACACTGAAGCTTTCTTT
CASRSIGDTEAFF
>TRBV6-5|NA|NA|TRBJ2-5
TGTGCCAGCAGGCGCCAACAGATTTTGGAGACCCAGTACTTC
CASRRQQILETQYF
>TRBV28|NA|NA|TRBJ2-7
TGTGCCAGCAGTTTAAGCGGCGGCGGGATTGTGGACGAGCAGTACTTC
CASSLSGGGIVDEQYF
>TRBV3-1|NA|NA|TRBJ2-1
TGTGCCAGCAGCCACGGAAGGACAGGTTCGCCGGGACTAGGGTACAATGAGCAGTTCTTC
CASSHGRTGSPGLGYNEQFF
>TRBV6-1|NA|NA|TRBJ2-7
TGTGCCACCGAAGGGGGTTATTCCTACGAGCAGTACTTC
CATEGGYSYEQYF
>TRBV29-1|NA|NA|TRBJ1-2
TGCAGCGTTGACAATACCGGGACGCAAGGCCCAAATCCTTACAACAACTATGGCTACACCTTC
CSVDNTGTQGPNPYNNYGYTF
>TRBV6-2/TRBV6-3|NA|NA|TRBJ2-7
TGTGCCAGCAATAACTACTTGAGCTCCTACGAGCAGTACTTC
CASNNYLSSYEQYF
>TRBV5-1|NA|NA|TRBJ2-7
TGCGCCAGCAGCTTGGGACTGATGCCTTCCTACGAGCAGTACTTC
CASSLGLMPSYEQYF
>TRBV7-9|many|NA|TRBJ1-2
TGTGCCAGCAGCTTAGAAGGGTACTATGGCTACACCTTC
CASSLEGYYGYTF